The 7 T cell receptor beta chains in this list originate from one sample, sequenced in a study of CD8+CD57+ T cells in acquired aplastic anemia. TCR beta VDJ and CDR3 were profiled, and genomic DNA was the template. TCRdb re-called the reads through MiXCR, storing one row per CDR3 protein. The data show some 200,000 distinct CDR3 sequences, 34% seen once. The sample taken for sequencing was sorted CD4+, CD8+, or CD8+CD57+ T cells (not recorded which) from PBMCs. The origin of the receptors is a human donor in good health, serving as a control.

The chain employs TRBV29-1 and TRBJ1-2; TRBD1 matches at 7 bases. Per the germline V gene, CDR1 is SQVTM and CDR2 is ANQGSEA. This CDR3 is built from 12 residues. The V and J ends lost 7 bases and 7 bases, in that order; junction bases with no gene match: 9. Here the CDR3 reads CSAVAGGVGYTF. As DNA, the CDR3 is TGCAGCGCCGTGGCAGGGGGAGTTGGCTACACCTTC. The full variable domain, rest sourced from reference TRBV29-1 and TRBJ1-2, is SAVISQKPSRDICQRGTSLTIQCQVDSQVTMMFWYRQQPGQSLTLIATANQGSEATYESGFVIDKFPISRPNLTFSTLTVSNMSPEDSSIYLCSAVAGGVGYTFGSGTRLTVV.

Regarding this clonotype: At one boundary the junction diverges from the germline segment, which might be a read error. The J gene is TRBJ2-7, the V gene TRBV11-2, with D maybe TRBD1 (7 bases). This CDR3 has 16 residues. Germline CDR1 reads SGHAT; CDR2 reads FQNNGV. CDR3 coding DNA: TGTACCAGCAGCCAGGGGTGGAGGGCAGGGGGTGCGGAGCAGTACTTC. Translated: CTSSQGWRAGGAEQYF.

This clonotype was counted at least ten times. The rearrangement uses TRBV5-5 and TRBJ1-6; TRBD1 might be the D (5 bases). The CDR3 contains 16 residues. Trimming cost V 1 base and J 9 bases, with 17 bases left between them. The germline gives CDR1 SGHKS, CDR2 YYEKEE (reference sequence). CDR3 nucleotide sequence: TGTGCCAGCAGCTTGCGCGACGAGACAGTTTTTTCACCCCTCCACTTT. It translates to CASSLRDETVFSPLHF.

The gene calls are TRBV7-9 and TRBJ2-7; 8 bases line up with TRBD1. V trimming: 0 bases; J trimming: 2 bases; junction bases outside the gene matches: 3. The CDR3 has 15 amino acids. Per germline, CDR1 SEHNR and CDR2 FQNEAQ (reference sequence). CDR3 nucleotides: TGTGCCAGCAGCTTAGCCGGGACAGGAACCTACGAGCAGTACTTC. Translating gives CASSLAGTGTYEQYF.

The chain carries TRBV5-1 and TRBJ2-5; no clear D. The CDR3 runs to 18 residues. Per the germline V gene, CDR1 is SGHRS and CDR2 is YFSETQ. Trimming took off 0 bases at V and 1 base at J, with 19 bases between the two ends. The CDR3 reads CASSLGGVSLTFQETQYF. CDR3 sequence (DNA): TGCGCCAGCAGCTTGGGTGGCGTGAGCCTCACCTTCCAAGAGACCCAGTACTTC.

The rearrangement uses TRBV2 and TRBJ2-1, with 10 bases aligning to TRBD2. This CDR3 comprises 16 residues. In germline, CDR1 is SNHLY, CDR2 FYNNEI. Trimming at V came to 1 base and at J to 8 bases, leaving 8 bases not matched to a gene. CDR3 nucleotides: TGTGCCAGCAGTGAAGTTGGGCTAGCGGGAGATGATGAGCAGTTCTTC. This sequence encodes CASSEVGLAGDDEQFF.

There are many counts of this clonotype. The DNA of the CDR3 is TGTGCCACCAGCAGAGATCGGCTCGGGGCGGGGGTGGGTGGCTACACCTTC. Its protein product is CATSRDRLGAGVGGYTF. This rearrangement joins TRBV15 to TRBJ1-2; D possibly corresponds to TRBD1 (5 bases). CDR1 LNHNV and CDR2 YYDKDF come from the germline V gene (reference sequence). V lost 0 bases and J lost 7, with 21 bases in between. CDR3 length: 17 residues.